The T cell receptor (beta chain) described here comes from a study of blood T cell repertoires in COVID-19. For the study at large: Sample material is recorded as cDNA or gDNA derived from T cells, B-cell-depleted T cells, or PBMCs.

The method was immunoSEQ multiplex PCR; TCRdb's version includes in-frame clones alone and lacks a portion of them. Here the sample spans approximately 300,000 clones, more than 90% being singletons. The study recruited people aged about 18 to 90 years across about 25 US areas. Cohorts were assigned according to the clinical history that participants reported. V dropped 2 bases and J dropped 4 bases, with 7 bases sitting between them. The CDR3 is 12 amino acids. CDR1 and CDR2 (germline): SGHRS, YFSETQ. This receptor was identified in a woman younger than 45 who had been exposed to COVID-19. The rearrangement joins TRBV5-1 to TRBJ2-7; D is perhaps TRBD1 (5 bases). Sequenced material: PBMCs or T cells enriched from blood (not recorded which). CDR3 residues: CASSFDSYEQYF. In DNA, the CDR3 is TGCGCCAGCAGCTTCGACAGTTACGAGCAGTACTTC. The full variable domain, with the rest looked up from reference TRBV5-1 and TRBJ2-7, is KAGVTQTPRYLIKTRGQQVTLSCSPISGHRSVSWYQQTPGQGLQFLFEYFSETQRNKGNFPGRFSGRQFSNSRSEMNVSTLELGDSALYLCASSFDSYEQYFGPGTRLTVT.